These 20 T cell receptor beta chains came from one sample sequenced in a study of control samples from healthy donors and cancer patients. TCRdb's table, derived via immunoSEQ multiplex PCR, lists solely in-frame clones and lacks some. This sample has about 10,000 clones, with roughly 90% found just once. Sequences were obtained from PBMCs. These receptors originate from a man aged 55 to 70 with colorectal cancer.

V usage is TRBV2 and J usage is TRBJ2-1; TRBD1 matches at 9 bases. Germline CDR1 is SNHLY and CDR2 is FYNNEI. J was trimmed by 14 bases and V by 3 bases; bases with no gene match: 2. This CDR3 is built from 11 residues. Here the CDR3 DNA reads TGTGCCAGCAGTGACGGACAGGGGAAGTTCTTC. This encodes CASSDGQGKFF. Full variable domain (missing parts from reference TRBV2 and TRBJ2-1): EPEVTQTPSHQVTQMGQEVILRCVPISNHLYFYWYRQILGQKVEFLVSFYNNEISEKSEIFDDQFSVERPDGSNFTLKIRSTKLEDSAMYFCASSDGQGKFFGPGTRLTVL.

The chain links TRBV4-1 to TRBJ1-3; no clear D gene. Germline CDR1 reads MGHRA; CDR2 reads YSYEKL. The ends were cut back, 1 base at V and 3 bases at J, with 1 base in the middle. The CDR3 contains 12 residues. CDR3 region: CASSQGGNTIYF. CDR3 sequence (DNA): TGCGCCAGCAGCCAAGGTGGAAACACCATATATTTT.

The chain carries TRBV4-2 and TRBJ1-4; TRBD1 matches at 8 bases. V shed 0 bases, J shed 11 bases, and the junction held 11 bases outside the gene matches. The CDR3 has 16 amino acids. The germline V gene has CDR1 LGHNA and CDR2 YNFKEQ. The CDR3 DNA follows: TGTGCCAGCAGCCAAGATCAGGGGGCAATAAGGAGGAAACTGTTTTTT. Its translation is CASSQDQGAIRRKLFF.

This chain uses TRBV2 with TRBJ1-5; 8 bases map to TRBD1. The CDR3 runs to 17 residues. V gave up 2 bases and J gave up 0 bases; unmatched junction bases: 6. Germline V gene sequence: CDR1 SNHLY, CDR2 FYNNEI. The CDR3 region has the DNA TGTGCCAGCAGTGAACGGACAGGGTTATATAGCAATCAGCCCCAGCATTTT. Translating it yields CASSERTGLYSNQPQHF. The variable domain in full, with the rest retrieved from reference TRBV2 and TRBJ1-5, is EPEVTQTPSHQVTQMGQEVILRCVPISNHLYFYWYRQILGQKVEFLVSFYNNEISEKSEIFDDQFSVERPDGSNFTLKIRSTKLEDSAMYFCASSERTGLYSNQPQHFGDGTRLSIL.

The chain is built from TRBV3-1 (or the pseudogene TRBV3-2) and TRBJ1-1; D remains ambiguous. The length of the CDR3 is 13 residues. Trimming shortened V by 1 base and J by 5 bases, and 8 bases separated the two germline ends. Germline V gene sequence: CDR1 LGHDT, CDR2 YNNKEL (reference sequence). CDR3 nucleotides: TGTGCCAGCAGCCAAGGGGCGTGGACTGAAGCTTTCTTT. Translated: CASSQGAWTEAFF.

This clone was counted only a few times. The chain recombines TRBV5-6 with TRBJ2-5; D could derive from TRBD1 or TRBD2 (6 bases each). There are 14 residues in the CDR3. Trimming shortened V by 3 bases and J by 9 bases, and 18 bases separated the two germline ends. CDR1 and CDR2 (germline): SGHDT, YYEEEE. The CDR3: CASSYLGPGEAQYF. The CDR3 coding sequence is TGTGCCAGCAGCTACTTGGGCCCAGGGGAGGCCCAGTACTTC.

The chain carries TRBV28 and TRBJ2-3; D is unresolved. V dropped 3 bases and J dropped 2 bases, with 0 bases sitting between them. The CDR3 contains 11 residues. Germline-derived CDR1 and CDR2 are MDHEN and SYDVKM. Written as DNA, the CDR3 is TGTGCCAGCAGTTTCACAGATACGCAGTATTTT. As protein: CASSFTDTQYF.

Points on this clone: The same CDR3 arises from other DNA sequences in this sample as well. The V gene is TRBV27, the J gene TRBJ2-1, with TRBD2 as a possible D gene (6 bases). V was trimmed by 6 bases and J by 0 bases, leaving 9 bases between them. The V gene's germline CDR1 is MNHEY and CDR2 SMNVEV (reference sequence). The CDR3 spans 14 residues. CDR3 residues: CASSLGGSYNEQFF. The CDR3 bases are TGTGCCAGCAGCCTCGGGGGCTCCTACAATGAGCAGTTCTTC.

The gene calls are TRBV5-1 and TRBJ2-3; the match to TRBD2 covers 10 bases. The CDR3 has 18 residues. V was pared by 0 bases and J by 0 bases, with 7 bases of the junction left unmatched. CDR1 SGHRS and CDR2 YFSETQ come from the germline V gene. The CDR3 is CASSLGLAGVTSTDTQYF. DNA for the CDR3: TGCGCCAGCAGCTTGGGGCTAGCGGGGGTCACTAGCACAGATACGCAGTATTTT. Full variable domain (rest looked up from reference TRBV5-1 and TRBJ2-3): KAGVTQTPRYLIKTRGQQVTLSCSPISGHRSVSWYQQTPGQGLQFLFEYFSETQRNKGNFPGRFSGRQFSNSRSEMNVSTLELGDSALYLCASSLGLAGVTSTDTQYFGPGTRLTVL.

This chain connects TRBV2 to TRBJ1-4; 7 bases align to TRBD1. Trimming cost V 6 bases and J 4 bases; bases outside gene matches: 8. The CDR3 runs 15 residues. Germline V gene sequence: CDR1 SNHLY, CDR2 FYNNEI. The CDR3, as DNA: TGTGCCAGCAGCATGGGGACAGCCTTTAATGAAAAACTGTTTTTT. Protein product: CASSMGTAFNEKLFF.

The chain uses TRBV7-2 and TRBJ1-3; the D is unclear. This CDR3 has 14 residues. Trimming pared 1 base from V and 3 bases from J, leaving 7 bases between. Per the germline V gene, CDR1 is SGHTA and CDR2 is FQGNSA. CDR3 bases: TGTGCCAGCAGCTTAGGCCCGATTGGAAACACCATATATTTT. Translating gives CASSLGPIGNTIYF.

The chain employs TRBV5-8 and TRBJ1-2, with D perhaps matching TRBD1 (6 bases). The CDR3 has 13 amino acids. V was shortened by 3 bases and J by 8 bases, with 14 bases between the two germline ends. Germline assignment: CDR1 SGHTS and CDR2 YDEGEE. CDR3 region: CASSSQGQSGYTF. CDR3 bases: TGTGCCAGCAGCTCGCAGGGGCAAAGCGGCTACACCTTC.

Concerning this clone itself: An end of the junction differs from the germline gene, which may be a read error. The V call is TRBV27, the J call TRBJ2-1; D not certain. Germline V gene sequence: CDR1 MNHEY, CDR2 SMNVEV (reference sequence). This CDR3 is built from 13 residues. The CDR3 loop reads CATSYLKYNEQFF. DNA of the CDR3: TGTGCCACCAGTTACTTGAAGTACAATGAGCAGTTCTTC.

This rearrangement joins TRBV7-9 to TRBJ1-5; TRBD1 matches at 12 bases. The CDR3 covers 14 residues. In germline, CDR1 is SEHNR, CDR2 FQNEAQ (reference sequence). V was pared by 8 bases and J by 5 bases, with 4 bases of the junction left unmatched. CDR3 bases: TGTGCCAGCGGCGGGACAGGGGGCTATCAGCCCCAGCATTTT. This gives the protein CASGGTGGYQPQHF.

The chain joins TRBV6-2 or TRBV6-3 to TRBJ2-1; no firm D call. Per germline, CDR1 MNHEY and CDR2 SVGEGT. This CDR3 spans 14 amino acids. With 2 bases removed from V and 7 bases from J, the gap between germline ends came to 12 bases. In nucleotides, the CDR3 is TGTGCCAGCAGTTACGGTGGGTTTTTAAATGAGCAGTTCTTC. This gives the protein CASSYGGFLNEQFF.

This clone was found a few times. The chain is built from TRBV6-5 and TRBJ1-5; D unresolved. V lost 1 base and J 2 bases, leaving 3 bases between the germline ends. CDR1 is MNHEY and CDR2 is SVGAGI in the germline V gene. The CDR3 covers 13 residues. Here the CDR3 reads CASSYLRNQPQHF. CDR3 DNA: TGTGCCAGCAGTTACTTACGCAATCAGCCCCAGCATTTT.

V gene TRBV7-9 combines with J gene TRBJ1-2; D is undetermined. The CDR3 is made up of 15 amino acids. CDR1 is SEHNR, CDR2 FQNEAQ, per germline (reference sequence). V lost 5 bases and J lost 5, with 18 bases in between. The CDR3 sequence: CASSPDLGSSYGYTF. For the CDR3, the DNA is TGTGCCAGCAGCCCCGACTTGGGCAGTAGTTATGGCTACACCTTC.

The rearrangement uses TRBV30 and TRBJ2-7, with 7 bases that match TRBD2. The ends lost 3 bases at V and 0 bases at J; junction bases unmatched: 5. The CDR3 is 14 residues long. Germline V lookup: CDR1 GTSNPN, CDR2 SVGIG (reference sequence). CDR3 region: CAWREAGYSYEQYF. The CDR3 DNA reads TGTGCCTGGAGAGAAGCGGGGTACTCCTACGAGCAGTACTTC.

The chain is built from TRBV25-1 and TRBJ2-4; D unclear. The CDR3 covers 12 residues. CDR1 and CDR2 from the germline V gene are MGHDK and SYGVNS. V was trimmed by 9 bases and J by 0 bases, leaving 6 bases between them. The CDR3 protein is CARGIAKNIQYF. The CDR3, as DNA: TGTGCCAGGGGCATAGCCAAAAACATTCAGTACTTC.

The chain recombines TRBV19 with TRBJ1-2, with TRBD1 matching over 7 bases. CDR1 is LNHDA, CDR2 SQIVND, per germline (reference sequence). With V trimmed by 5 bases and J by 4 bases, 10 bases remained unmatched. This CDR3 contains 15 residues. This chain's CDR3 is CASSQGQKAGYGYTF. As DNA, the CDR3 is TGTGCCAGTAGTCAGGGACAGAAGGCCGGCTATGGCTACACCTTC.